This section outlines one TCR beta chain sequence together with its context. The source of the sample is a study of blood T cell repertoires in COVID-19. Per germline, CDR1 SGHAT and CDR2 FQNNGV. CDR3 length: 14 residues. The germline V and J ends were trimmed by 2 bases and 7 bases, with 11 bases remaining between them. In the original workflow: Estimation of nucleated cell counts was performed using reference gene primer amplification. Data came from immunoSEQ multiplex PCR; TCRdb stores just in-frame clones and leaves some out. The V and J calls and clone size come from that table; D and trimming were worked out from the DNA. This repertoire shows roughly 230,000 clones, around four fifths found once; its top ten account for just under 6.5%.

The sequenced sample consisted of peripheral blood. This receptor was obtained from a woman aged 55-70 years with active or convalescent COVID-19. The chain uses TRBV11-2 and TRBJ1-4; D may be TRBD1 (6 bases). CDR3 DNA: TGTGCCAGCAGCTTAACAGGGAAGCGTGAAAAACTGTTTTTT. Protein sequence: CASSLTGKREKLFF.